In this sample, the clone carrying this T cell receptor (beta chain) turned up many times. The time point is: patch test 1, 2 weeks after DPC sensitization. Indicated treatment: therapeutic diphenylcyclopropenone sensitization with weekly scalp DPC. With 0 bases removed from V and 6 bases from J, the gap between germline ends came to 12 bases. CDR3 length: 14 residues. Germline CDR1 and CDR2: DFQATT and SNEGSKA (reference sequence). Original handling: With a range of about 20,000 to 690,600, the median per sample was 95,638 TCRs. TCRdb passed the RACE reads through MiXCR, listing each CDR3 protein once. TCRdb's processing, not the authors' own work, is the source of the V and J calls. This repertoire shows under 450,000 distinct CDR3 sequences, nearly 5% found once; its top ten account for approximately 2.3%. This sample is drawn from a study of human T cells and chemical hapten exposure. The wider study: Each week of the approximately 25-week study, patients had diphenylcyclopropenone applied to the scalp.

The input for sequencing was whole blood, taken in connection with sensitization to the hapten diphenylcyclopropenone (DPC). The J gene is TRBJ2-4, the V gene TRBV20-1; D is ambiguous. The sequence came from a woman aged 45 to 65 with alopecia areata. Some clones in this sample may be carry-over from other donors' samples. CDR3 protein: CSARDLWLGNIQYF. For the CDR3, the DNA is TGCAGTGCTAGAGATCTGTGGTTAGGAAACATTCAGTACTTC.